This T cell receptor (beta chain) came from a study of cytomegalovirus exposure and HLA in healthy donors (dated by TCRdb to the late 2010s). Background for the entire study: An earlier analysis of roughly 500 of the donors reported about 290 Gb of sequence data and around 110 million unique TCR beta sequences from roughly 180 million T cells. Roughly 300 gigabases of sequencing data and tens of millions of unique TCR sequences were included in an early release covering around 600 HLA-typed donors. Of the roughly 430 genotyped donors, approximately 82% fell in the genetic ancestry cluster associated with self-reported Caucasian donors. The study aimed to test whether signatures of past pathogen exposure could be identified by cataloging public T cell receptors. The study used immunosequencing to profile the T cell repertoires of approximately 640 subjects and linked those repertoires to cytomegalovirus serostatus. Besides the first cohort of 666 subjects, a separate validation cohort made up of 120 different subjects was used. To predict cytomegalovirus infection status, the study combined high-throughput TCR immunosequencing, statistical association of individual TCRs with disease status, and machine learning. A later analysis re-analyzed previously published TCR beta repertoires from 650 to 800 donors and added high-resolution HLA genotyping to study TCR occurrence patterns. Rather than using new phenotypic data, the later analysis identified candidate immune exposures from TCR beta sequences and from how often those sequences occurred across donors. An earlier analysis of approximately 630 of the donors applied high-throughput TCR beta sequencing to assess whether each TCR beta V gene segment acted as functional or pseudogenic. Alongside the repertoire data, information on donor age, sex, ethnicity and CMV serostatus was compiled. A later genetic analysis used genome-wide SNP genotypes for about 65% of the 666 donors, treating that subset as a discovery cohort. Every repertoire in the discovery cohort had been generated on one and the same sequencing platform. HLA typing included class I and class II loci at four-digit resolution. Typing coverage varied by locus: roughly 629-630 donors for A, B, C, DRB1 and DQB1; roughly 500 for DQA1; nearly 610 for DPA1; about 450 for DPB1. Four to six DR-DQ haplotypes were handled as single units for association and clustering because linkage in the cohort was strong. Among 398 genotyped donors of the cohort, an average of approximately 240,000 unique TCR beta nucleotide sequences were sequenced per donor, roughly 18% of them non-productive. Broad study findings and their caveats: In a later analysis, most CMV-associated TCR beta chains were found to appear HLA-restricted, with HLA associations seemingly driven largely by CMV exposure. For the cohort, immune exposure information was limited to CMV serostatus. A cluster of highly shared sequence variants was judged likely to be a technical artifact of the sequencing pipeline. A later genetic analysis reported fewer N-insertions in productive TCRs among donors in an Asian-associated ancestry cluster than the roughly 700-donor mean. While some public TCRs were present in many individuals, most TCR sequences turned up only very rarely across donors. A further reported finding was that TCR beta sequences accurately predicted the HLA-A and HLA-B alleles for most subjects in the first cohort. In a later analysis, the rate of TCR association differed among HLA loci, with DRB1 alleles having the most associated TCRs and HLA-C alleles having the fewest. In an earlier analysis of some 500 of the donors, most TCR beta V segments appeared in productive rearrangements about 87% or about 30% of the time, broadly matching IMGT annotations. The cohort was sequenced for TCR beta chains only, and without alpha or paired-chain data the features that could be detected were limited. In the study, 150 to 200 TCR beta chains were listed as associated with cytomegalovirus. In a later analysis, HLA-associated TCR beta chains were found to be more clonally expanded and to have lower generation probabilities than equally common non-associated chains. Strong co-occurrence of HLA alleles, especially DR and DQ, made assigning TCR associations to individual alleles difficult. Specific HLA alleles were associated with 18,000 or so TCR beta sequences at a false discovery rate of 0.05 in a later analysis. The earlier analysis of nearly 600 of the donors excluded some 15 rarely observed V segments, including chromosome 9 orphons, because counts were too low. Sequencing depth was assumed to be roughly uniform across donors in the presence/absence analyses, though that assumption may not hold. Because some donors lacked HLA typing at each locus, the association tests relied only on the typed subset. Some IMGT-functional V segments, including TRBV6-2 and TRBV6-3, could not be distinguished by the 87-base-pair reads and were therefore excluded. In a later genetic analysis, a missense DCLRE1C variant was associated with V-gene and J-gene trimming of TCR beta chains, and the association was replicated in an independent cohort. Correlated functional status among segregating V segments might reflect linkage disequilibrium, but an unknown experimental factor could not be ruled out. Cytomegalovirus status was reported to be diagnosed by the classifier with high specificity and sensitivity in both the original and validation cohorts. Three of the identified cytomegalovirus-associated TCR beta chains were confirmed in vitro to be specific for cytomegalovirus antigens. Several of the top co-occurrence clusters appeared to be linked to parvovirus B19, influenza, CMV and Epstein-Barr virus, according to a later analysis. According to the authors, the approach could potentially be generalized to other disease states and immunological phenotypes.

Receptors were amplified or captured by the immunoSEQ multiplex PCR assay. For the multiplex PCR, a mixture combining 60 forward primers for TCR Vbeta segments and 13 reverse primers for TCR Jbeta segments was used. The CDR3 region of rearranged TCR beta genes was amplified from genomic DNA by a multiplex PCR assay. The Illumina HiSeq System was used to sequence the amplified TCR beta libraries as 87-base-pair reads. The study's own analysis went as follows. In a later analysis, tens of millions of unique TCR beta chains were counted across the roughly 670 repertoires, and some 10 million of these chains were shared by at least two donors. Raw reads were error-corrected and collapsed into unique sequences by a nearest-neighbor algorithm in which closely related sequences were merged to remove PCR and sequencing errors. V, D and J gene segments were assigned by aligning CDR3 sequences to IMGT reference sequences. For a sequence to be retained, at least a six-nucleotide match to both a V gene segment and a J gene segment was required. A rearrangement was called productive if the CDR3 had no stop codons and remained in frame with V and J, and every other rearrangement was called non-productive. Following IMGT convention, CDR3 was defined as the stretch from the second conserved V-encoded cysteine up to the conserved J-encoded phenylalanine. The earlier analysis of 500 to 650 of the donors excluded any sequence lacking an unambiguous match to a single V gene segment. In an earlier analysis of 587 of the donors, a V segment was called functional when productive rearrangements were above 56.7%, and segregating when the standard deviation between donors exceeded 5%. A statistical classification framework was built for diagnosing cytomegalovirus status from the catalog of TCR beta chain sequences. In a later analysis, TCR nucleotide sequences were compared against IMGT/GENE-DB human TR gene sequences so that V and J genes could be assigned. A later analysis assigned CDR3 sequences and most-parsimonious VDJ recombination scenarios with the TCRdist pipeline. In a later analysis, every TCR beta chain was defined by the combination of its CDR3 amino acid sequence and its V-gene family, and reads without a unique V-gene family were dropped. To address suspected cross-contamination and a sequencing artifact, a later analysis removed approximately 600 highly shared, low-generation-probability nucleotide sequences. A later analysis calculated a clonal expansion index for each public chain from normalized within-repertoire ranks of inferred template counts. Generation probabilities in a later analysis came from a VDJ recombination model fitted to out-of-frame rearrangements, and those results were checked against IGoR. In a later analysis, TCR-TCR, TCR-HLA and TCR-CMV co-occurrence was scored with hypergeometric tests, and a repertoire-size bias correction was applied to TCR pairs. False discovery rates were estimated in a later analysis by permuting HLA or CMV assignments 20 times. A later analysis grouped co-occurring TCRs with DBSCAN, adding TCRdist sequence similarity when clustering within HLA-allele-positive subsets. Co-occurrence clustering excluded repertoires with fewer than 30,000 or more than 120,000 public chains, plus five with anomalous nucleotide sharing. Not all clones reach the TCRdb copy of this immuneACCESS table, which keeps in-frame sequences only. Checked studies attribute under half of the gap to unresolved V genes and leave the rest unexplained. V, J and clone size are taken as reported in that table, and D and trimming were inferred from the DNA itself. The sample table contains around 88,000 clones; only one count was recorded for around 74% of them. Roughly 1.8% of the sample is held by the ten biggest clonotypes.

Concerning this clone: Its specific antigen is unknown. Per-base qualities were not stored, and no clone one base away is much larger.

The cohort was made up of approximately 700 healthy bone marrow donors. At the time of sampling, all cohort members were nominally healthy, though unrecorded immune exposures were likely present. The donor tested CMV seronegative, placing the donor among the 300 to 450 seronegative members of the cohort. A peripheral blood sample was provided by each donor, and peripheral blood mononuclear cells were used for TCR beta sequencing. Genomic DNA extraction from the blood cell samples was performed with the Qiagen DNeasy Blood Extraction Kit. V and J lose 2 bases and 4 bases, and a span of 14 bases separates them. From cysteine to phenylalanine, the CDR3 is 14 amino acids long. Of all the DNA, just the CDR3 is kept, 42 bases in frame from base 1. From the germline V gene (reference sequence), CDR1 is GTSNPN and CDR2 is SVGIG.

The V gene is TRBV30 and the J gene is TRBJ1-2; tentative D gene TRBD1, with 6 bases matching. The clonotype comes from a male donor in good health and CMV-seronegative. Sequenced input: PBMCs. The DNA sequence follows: TGTGCCTGGAGTCAAGGGGGAACGTTCTATGGCTACACCTTC. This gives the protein CAWSQGGTFYGYTF.